This entry is about one T cell receptor beta chain. This record belongs to a study of blood T cell repertoires in COVID-19. Background on the study: Acute and convalescent COVID-19 samples came from the United States, Italy and Spain. PBMCs, B-cell-depleted T cells, or T cells were the source of the cDNA or gDNA that made up the material.

In the authors' workflow: Estimation of nucleated cell counts relied on the amplification of reference gene primers. Using immunoSEQ multiplex PCR, the repertoire was profiled, and TCRdb retains in-frame clones only, with some absent. Clone size and the V and J calls come from that table; the DNA yielded D and trimming. The repertoire holds 200,000 or so clones, with 80% to 90% as singletons. After removal of 4 bases from V and 9 bases from J, the junction contained 16 bases not matched to a gene. The CDR3 is 17 residues long. Germline CDR1 and CDR2: SGHRS and YFSETQ. This chain links TRBV5-1 with TRBJ2-1; 10 bases match TRBD2. The clonotype originates from a man aged 55 to 70 with acute or convalescent COVID-19. Sequencing was performed on peripheral blood. This chain's CDR3 is CASSVGGSGRAWGEQFF. CDR3 DNA: TGCGCCAGCAGCGTGGGTGGCAGCGGGAGGGCTTGGGGTGAGCAGTTCTTC.